A selection of T cell receptor beta chains follows, all from one sample in a study of blood T cell repertoires in COVID-19. Profiled with immunoSEQ multiplex PCR; TCRdb holds only in-frame clones, not every one. This table holds hundreds of thousands of clones, around 84% found once. The sample comprised PBMCs or T cells enriched from blood (not recorded which). The receptors were sampled from a man between 40 and 49 years old who had recovered from COVID-19. Each CDR3 is given with its conserved first and last residue. D genes are given only for firm matches. For some rows the clone size is stated as once, few or many, or as a class when expanded; others skip it.

D gene,J gene,V gene,clone size,CDR3 DNA,CDR3 protein
-,TRBJ2-2,TRBV9,-,TGTGCCAGCAGCGTAGTCCCACAGACCTCGAGCACCGGGGAGCTGTTTTTT,CASSVVPQTSSTGELFF
TRBD2,TRBJ2-3,TRBV7-2,-,TGTGCCAGCAGCTCAAGGGTAGCGGGAGGGACAGATACGCAGTATTTT,CASSSRVAGGTDTQYF
-,TRBJ1-2,TRBV7-2,-,TGTGCCAGCAGCTTAGCTACACTTGGAGGGCGCTATGGCTACACCTTC,CASSLATLGGRYGYTF
TRBD2,TRBJ2-7,TRBV27,-,TGTGCCAGCAGAGGACTAGCGGGAAACTACGAGCAGTACTTC,CASRGLAGNYEQYF
-,TRBJ2-5,TRBV9,-,TGTGCCAGCAGCGGTGGGGACACTTGGGGAGAGACCCAGTACTTC,CASSGGDTWGETQYF
TRBD1,TRBJ1-1,TRBV6-5,-,TGTGCCAGCAGACTACAGGGGACTGAAGCTTTCTTT,CASRLQGTEAFF
-,TRBJ1-6,TRBV27,-,TGTGCCAGCAAAAGGCGGGACCTGGGGAATTCACCCCTCCACTTT,CASKRRDLGNSPLHF
TRBD1,TRBJ1-5,TRBV27,-,TGTGCCAGCACCCCTGGGGGGACAGCTAATCAGCCCCAGCATTTT,CASTPGGTANQPQHF
TRBD1,TRBJ2-1,TRBV24-1,-,TGTGCCACCAGTGATATCACCCGGGACAGGGATTACAATGAGCAGTTCTTC,CATSDITRDRDYNEQFF
TRBD1,TRBJ1-6,TRBV6-5,-,TGTGCCAGCAGAAAGGGACAGGGTGTTTCACCCCTCCACTTT,CASRKGQGVSPLHF
TRBD2,TRBJ2-1,TRBV27,once,TGTGCCAGCAGTTCGGGACTAGCGGGATTTAATGAGCAGTTCTTC,CASSSGLAGFNEQFF
-,TRBJ2-6,TRBV27,-,TGTGCCAGCAGTTTACAAGCGACTGGGGCCAACGTCCTGACTTTC,CASSLQATGANVLTF
-,TRBJ2-1,TRBV11-2,once,TGTGCCAGCAGCTTAGGAGTCCCTCGGTTCTTC,CASSLGVPRFF
-,TRBJ2-7,TRBV19,-,TGTGCCAGTAGTCATCCGGGACACTCCTACGAGCAGTACTTC,CASSHPGHSYEQYF
-,TRBJ1-6,TRBV28,-,TGTGCCAGCAGTTACGACAGGAGAGGGTCACCCCTCCACTTT,CASSYDRRGSPLHF
TRBD1,TRBJ1-5,TRBV7-2,once,TGTGCCAGCAGCTTAAATGTACAGGGGGCTGGTAATCAGCCCCAGCATTTT,CASSLNVQGAGNQPQHF
TRBD1,TRBJ1-3,TRBV7-9,-,TGTGCCAGCAGCTTAGGAGGACAGGGGTCTGGAAACACCATATATTTT,CASSLGGQGSGNTIYF
-,TRBJ2-5,TRBV30,-,TGTGCCTGGAAGACCGGACAGCAAGAGACCCAGTACTTC,CAWKTGQQETQYF
-,TRBJ1-1,TRBV27,-,TGTGCCAGCAGTTTAACACAGAACACTGAAGCTTTCTTT,CASSLTQNTEAFF
-,TRBJ1-1,TRBV19,-,TGTGCCAGTAGTCTTAACAGGGAAACTGAAGCTTTCTTT,CASSLNRETEAFF
TRBD1,TRBJ2-7,TRBV4-1,few,TGCGCCAGCAGCCAAGGGGACAGGGTACCCTACGAGCAGTACTTC,CASSQGDRVPYEQYF
TRBD1,TRBJ1-6,TRBV6-5,-,TGTGCCAGCAGTTACTCGGGGACAGGGGTTAATTCACCCCTCCACTTT,CASSYSGTGVNSPLHF
TRBD1,TRBJ1-1,TRBV5-1,-,TGCGCCAGCAGCGTAATGGGACAGGGGAACACTGAAGCTTTCTTT,CASSVMGQGNTEAFF
-,TRBJ1-5,TRBV4-1,-,TGCGCCAGCAGCCAAGAGGCGGATAGCAATCAGCCCCAGCATTTT,CASSQEADSNQPQHF
-,TRBJ1-4,TRBV20-1,few,TGCAGTGCTAGTTCGGGGACGGGAGGTGAAAAACTGTTTTTT,CSASSGTGGEKLFF
-,TRBJ1-3,TRBV9,-,TGTGCCAGCAGCGTATCCTACAGGGTCCCTGGAAACACCATATATTTT,CASSVSYRVPGNTIYF
-,TRBJ2-5,TRBV11-3,-,TGTGCCAGCAGCTTAGACCGTAATTCCGGGACACAGCAAGAGACCCAGTACTTC,CASSLDRNSGTQQETQYF
-,TRBJ2-1,TRBV2,once,TGTGCCAATTCCATCTTACGGGTTTCCAATGAGCAGTTCTTC,CANSILRVSNEQFF
TRBD1,TRBJ2-3,TRBV4-2,few,TGTGCCAGCAGCCAAGCGAGAGGGGGCGCAGATACGCAGTATTTT,CASSQARGGADTQYF
TRBD1,TRBJ2-7,TRBV4-1,-,TGCGCCAGCAGCCACACAGGGGGTAAAGAGCAGTACTTC,CASSHTGGKEQYF
-,TRBJ2-1,TRBV11-2,-,TGTGCCAGCAGCTCGTATGTGGGGGGATACAATGAGCAGTTCTTC,CASSSYVGGYNEQFF
TRBD1,TRBJ1-6,TRBV4-2,-,TGTGCCAGCAGCCAACGACAGGGCACAGGTCGCTCCTATAATTCACCCCTCCACTTT,CASSQRQGTGRSYNSPLHF
TRBD2,TRBJ2-2,TRBV30,-,TGTGCCTGGAGTGCTTACTACGGACTAGCGGGAGAGGGGCGAGTCGACACCGGGGAGCTGTTTTTT,CAWSAYYGLAGEGRVDTGELFF
-,TRBJ1-1,TRBV19,-,TGTGCCAGTCGACTCGAGGTGAACACTGAAGCTTTCTTT,CASRLEVNTEAFF
TRBD2,TRBJ2-1,TRBV4-2,-,TGTGCCAGCAGCCAAGGACTAGCGGGGAGCTCCTACAATGAGCAGTTCTTC,CASSQGLAGSSYNEQFF
-,TRBJ2-2,TRBV19,-,TGTGCCAGTAGTATGGGCAGCAACACCGGGGAGCTGTTTTTT,CASSMGSNTGELFF
-,TRBJ1-1,TRBV5-4,once,TGTGCCAGCAGCTTGGGAAATGCCAACTTAAACACTGAAGCTTTCTTT,CASSLGNANLNTEAFF
TRBD2,TRBJ2-3,TRBV30,-,TGTGCCTGGAGTACTAGCGGGGGGGATACGCAGTATTTT,CAWSTSGGDTQYF
-,TRBJ2-3,TRBV7-9,-,TGTGCCAGCAGCTTAGCGGGAGGCACAGATACGCAGTATTTT,CASSLAGGTDTQYF
-,TRBJ1-2,TRBV7-2,-,TGTGCCAGCAGCCCGGGAGGCGTCAACTATGGCTACACCTTC,CASSPGGVNYGYTF
-,TRBJ2-2,TRBV6-5,-,TGTGCCGCACGTCGTTTTCGAGATACCGGGGAGCTGTTTTTT,CAARRFRDTGELFF
-,TRBJ1-5,TRBV7-9,-,TGTGCCAGCAGTCGAGAGGCAGTGTCCAATCAGCCCCAGCATTTT,CASSREAVSNQPQHF
TRBD1,TRBJ1-2,TRBV6-5,-,TGTGCCAGCAGTTACGACGGACAGGGGGCGAGAGGCTACACCTTC,CASSYDGQGARGYTF
TRBD2,TRBJ2-3,TRBV19,-,TGTGCCAGTAAGGCTAGCGGGAACACAGATACGCAGTATTTT,CASKASGNTDTQYF
-,TRBJ2-3,TRBV18,-,TGTGCCAGCTCACAGGTCAGGGACACAGATACGCAGTATTTT,CASSQVRDTDTQYF
-,TRBJ2-7,TRBV5-1,-,TGCGCCAGCAGCTTGGTCCAGGAACCGCACGAGCAGTACTTC,CASSLVQEPHEQYF
-,TRBJ1-4,TRBV25-1,-,TGTGCCAGCAGTGATTTCGGGGGTCTGCGGGAAAAACTGTTTTTT,CASSDFGGLREKLFF
TRBD2,TRBJ2-3,TRBV9,once,TGTGCCAGCAGCGTAGGAACTAGCGGTATCACAGATACGCAGTATTTT,CASSVGTSGITDTQYF
TRBD1,TRBJ1-2,TRBV5-6,-,TGTGCCAGCAGCTTCACGCAGGGGGCGGATGGCTACACCTTC,CASSFTQGADGYTF
-,TRBJ2-7,TRBV6-6,-,TGTGCCAGCAGTTACCGGGGATTCGACGAGCAGTACTTC,CASSYRGFDEQYF
TRBD2,TRBJ2-1,TRBV2,-,TGTGCCAGCAGTGAGGGACTAGCGGGCCCCTACAATGAGCAGTTCTTC,CASSEGLAGPYNEQFF
TRBD2,TRBJ2-3,TRBV18,-,TGTGCCAGCTCTCCGACGGGTAGCGGGGTTAGAGATACGCAGTATTTT,CASSPTGSGVRDTQYF
TRBD2,TRBJ2-5,TRBV9,-,TGTGCCAGCAGCATACAAGCGGGATACGAGACCCAGTACTTC,CASSIQAGYETQYF
-,TRBJ2-7,TRBV24-1,-,TGTGCCACCAGTGATGCGGACAGCACAGCGAGAGAGCAGTACTTC,CATSDADSTAREQYF
-,TRBJ2-2,TRBV19,-,TGTGCCAGTAGTATAATCGGTTCGGGTAGGAACACCGGGGAGCTGTTTTTT,CASSIIGSGRNTGELFF
TRBD2,TRBJ2-4,TRBV16,-,TGTGCCAGCAGCCAATTGCGGGGAGGGGACATTCAGTACTTC,CASSQLRGGDIQYF
-,TRBJ1-1,TRBV10-3,-,TGTGCCATCAGTGACTTACAGGGAGACACTGAAGCTTTCTTT,CAISDLQGDTEAFF